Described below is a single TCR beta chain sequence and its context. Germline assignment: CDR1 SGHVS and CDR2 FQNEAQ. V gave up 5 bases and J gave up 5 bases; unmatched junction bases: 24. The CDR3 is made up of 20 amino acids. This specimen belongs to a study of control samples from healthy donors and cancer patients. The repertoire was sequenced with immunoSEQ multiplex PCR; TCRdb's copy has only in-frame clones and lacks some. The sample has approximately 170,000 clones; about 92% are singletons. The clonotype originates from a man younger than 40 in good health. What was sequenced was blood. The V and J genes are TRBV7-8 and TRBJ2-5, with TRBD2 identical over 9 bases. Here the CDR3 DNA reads TGTGCCAGCAGCCCGGGAGAGGTGTGGCGGGGGGGCCGGTATCGGGAGACCCAGTACTTC. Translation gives CASSPGEVWRGGRYRETQYF.